The clone carrying this T cell receptor (beta chain) was picked up many times. Through Arm-PCR of CDR3 regions and iRepertoire HTBI primers, TCR beta libraries were built. TCRdb called the multiplex PCR reads again in MiXCR, with one record for every CDR3 protein. Of fewer than 450,000 distinct CDR3 sequences in the sample, 15% were seen once. This CDR3 is built from 15 residues. CDR1 and CDR2 (germline): SGHVS, FQNEAQ. Trimming removed 2 bases from V and 7 bases from J; junction bases left unmatched: 7. The time point: newly diagnosed GD, antithyroid drugs for less than 3 months. PBMC-derived RNA was used for the TCR library. The data were obtained in a study of regulatory T cells in long-lasting Graves disease. This sample was shared with a second study, whose subject was T cells in Graves' hyperthyroidism and ophthalmopathy.

J is TRBJ1-5 and V is TRBV7-8; 8 nucleotides agree with TRBD1. The source was peripheral blood mononuclear cells (PBMCs), collected at new diagnosis, from a patient treated with antithyroid drugs. The TCR was taken from a woman between 40 and 55 years old with Graves disease. The CDR3 coding sequence is TGTGCCAGCAGCTTAAGACAGGGGAGGTGGCAGCCCCAGCATTTT. It yields the protein CASSLRQGRWQPQHF.